The clone carrying this T cell receptor (beta chain) has just a few counts. Its antigen is currently unknown. The data belong to a study of blood T cells in healthy people across ages. This CDR3 region has 12 residues. Trimming took 4 bases from V and 5 from J, leaving 6 bases between them. Germline V gives CDR1 MDHEN, CDR2 SYDVKM. Then a second PCR, running roughly 7 to 11 cycles, was carried out with a sample-barcoded 5' primer and a J-beta primer mix. A single record per CDR3 protein comes from TCRdb applying MiXCR to the 5' RACE reads. The table lists about 1.8 million distinct CDR3 sequences, roughly 50% of them singletons. Study outcomes and limitations: Donors of long life had a larger count of naive CD4+ cells and greater diversity than aged donors.

The source of this sequence is a woman aged 40 to 50 in good health. Material for sequencing was blood. The chain has TRBV28 and TRBJ2-1; unclear D gene. Here the CDR3 DNA reads TGTGCCAGCAGTTGGTCACACAATGAGCAGTTCTTC. It specifies CASSWSHNEQFF.